Listed below are T cell receptor beta chains from one sample, sequenced in a study of tumor-infiltrating lymphocytes in primary liver carcinoma. TCRdb re-called the multiplex PCR reads with MiXCR, one entry per CDR3 protein. The sample has some 110,000 distinct CDR3 sequences, 60% to 75% seen once. Material for sequencing was liver tumor tissue from sampling region 3. The receptors stem from a woman aged 60-75 years with primary liver carcinoma and hepatitis B virus infection. Both conserved end residues are part of each CDR3. A D gene is named only where the DNA matches it firmly. Expanded clones get a size class; other rows say once, few or many, or leave the size out.

clone_size: few; d_call: TRBD1; v_call: TRBV7-9; j_call: TRBJ1-1; cdr3_length: 14; cdr3_nt: TGTGCCAGCAGCCCAACGGGGACAGGGGAAAGGGCTTTCTTT; cdr3_aa: CASSPTGTGERAFF
clone_size: NA; d_call: NA; v_call: TRBV11-2; j_call: TRBJ1-2; cdr3_length: 16; cdr3_nt: TGTCCCAGCAGCCCGGCCTCGGGGAAGCCTAACTATGACTACACCTTC; cdr3_aa: CPSSPASGKPNYDYTF
clone_size: NA; d_call: NA; v_call: TRBV6-1; j_call: TRBJ1-1; cdr3_length: 13; cdr3_nt: TGTGTCACTCGTGAGCGGTTGAACACTGAAGCTTTCTTT; cdr3_aa: CVTRERLNTEAFF
clone_size: many; d_call: NA; v_call: TRBV6-5; j_call: TRBJ1-3; cdr3_length: 16; cdr3_nt: TGTGCCAGCAGTTACTCGTTTTTCCGGGCGGGAAACACCATATATTTT; cdr3_aa: CASSYSFFRAGNTIYF
clone_size: many; d_call: TRBD2; v_call: TRBV6-5; j_call: TRBJ2-7; cdr3_length: 17; cdr3_nt: TGTGCCAGCAGTTACTCGAAGGGACTAGCGGACTCCTACGAGCAGTACTTC; cdr3_aa: CASSYSKGLADSYEQYF
clone_size: NA; d_call: NA; v_call: TRBV28; j_call: TRBJ2-5; cdr3_length: 15; cdr3_nt: TGTGCCAGCAGTCGATATCGCGGGAAAAAAGAGACCCAGTACTTC; cdr3_aa: CASSRYRGKKETQYF
clone_size: NA; d_call: NA; v_call: TRBV11-2; j_call: TRBJ2-3; cdr3_length: 13; cdr3_nt: TGTACCAGCAACTTCCTCGGGACAGATACGCAGTATTTT; cdr3_aa: CTSNFLGTDTQYF
clone_size: NA; d_call: NA; v_call: TRBV30; j_call: TRBJ1-2; cdr3_length: 17; cdr3_nt: TGTGCCTGGATACCTAATCTTGCGTCTCAGAGGATCTATGGCTACACCTTC; cdr3_aa: CAWIPNLASQRIYGYTF
clone_size: NA; d_call: NA; v_call: TRBV20-1; j_call: TRBJ2-3; cdr3_length: 11; cdr3_nt: TGCAGTGCTAAACTCACAGATACGCAGTATTTT; cdr3_aa: CSAKLTDTQYF
clone_size: many; d_call: TRBD1; v_call: TRBV29-1; j_call: TRBJ2-5; cdr3_length: 14; cdr3_nt: TGCAGCGTCAGAAGGGACAGGGGGATGGAGACCCAGTACTTC; cdr3_aa: CSVRRDRGMETQYF
clone_size: NA; d_call: TRBD1; v_call: TRBV5-1; j_call: TRBJ2-1; cdr3_length: 14; cdr3_nt: TGCGCCAGCAGGACCGGGACAGACTACAATGAGCAGTTCTTC; cdr3_aa: CASRTGTDYNEQFF
clone_size: NA; d_call: NA; v_call: TRBV11-3; j_call: TRBJ2-1; cdr3_length: 17; cdr3_nt: TGTGCCAGCAGCTTATTTATTTCCGGGAGAGGGTACAATGAGTGGTTCTTC; cdr3_aa: CASSLFISGRGYNEWFF
clone_size: few; d_call: TRBD2; v_call: TRBV7-8; j_call: TRBJ2-1; cdr3_length: 15; cdr3_nt: TGTGCCGGCAGCCGCAGGACTAGCGCCGGTAGTGAGCAGTTCTTC; cdr3_aa: CAGSRRTSAGSEQFF
clone_size: few; d_call: NA; v_call: TRBV7-9; j_call: TRBJ1-2; cdr3_length: 16; cdr3_nt: TGTGCCAGCAGCTTGGATAGTCTTGAAGCCTTGTATGGCTACACCTTC; cdr3_aa: CASSLDSLEALYGYTF
clone_size: NA; d_call: NA; v_call: TRBV5-1; j_call: TRBJ1-1; cdr3_length: 14; cdr3_nt: TGCGCCAGCAGCTTGGCCGGGAGGGGGACTGAAGCTTTCTTT; cdr3_aa: CASSLAGRGTEAFF
clone_size: NA; d_call: TRBD1; v_call: TRBV12-3/TRBV12-4; j_call: TRBJ2-2; cdr3_length: 17; cdr3_nt: TGTGCCAGCAGTCCAATTACCGGGACAGGGGTCACTGGGGAGCTGTTTTTT; cdr3_aa: CASSPITGTGVTGELFF
clone_size: NA; d_call: NA; v_call: TRBV11-2; j_call: TRBJ1-2; cdr3_length: 14; cdr3_nt: TGTACCAGCAGCTTAGATCTAGTAGGCTCAGACTACACCTTC; cdr3_aa: CTSSLDLVGSDYTF
clone_size: NA; d_call: NA; v_call: TRBV5-1; j_call: TRBJ2-7; cdr3_length: 11; cdr3_nt: TGCGCCAGCAGCTTGGACAGGGAGTGGTACTTC; cdr3_aa: CASSLDREWYF
clone_size: few; d_call: NA; v_call: TRBV5-1; j_call: TRBJ2-2; cdr3_length: 15; cdr3_nt: TGCGCCAGCAGCTTGGCAGGGGTGAACACCGGGGAGCTGTTTTTT; cdr3_aa: CASSLAGVNTGELFF
clone_size: NA; d_call: NA; v_call: TRBV11-3; j_call: TRBJ2-5; cdr3_length: 14; cdr3_nt: TGTGCCAGCAGCTTTATCGGATTCCAAGAGACTCAGTACTTC; cdr3_aa: CASSFIGFQETQYF
clone_size: NA; d_call: TRBD1; v_call: TRBV6-5; j_call: TRBJ1-1; cdr3_length: 14; cdr3_nt: TGTGCCAGCACTTCGCAGGGGGCGATCACTGAAGCTTTCTTT; cdr3_aa: CASTSQGAITEAFF
clone_size: few; d_call: TRBD2; v_call: TRBV28; j_call: TRBJ2-2; cdr3_length: 17; cdr3_nt: TGTGCCAGCAGTCCGTCGACTAGCGGGAGTGCGACCGGGGAGCTGTTTTTT; cdr3_aa: CASSPSTSGSATGELFF
clone_size: many; d_call: NA; v_call: TRBV5-6; j_call: TRBJ2-7; cdr3_length: 13; cdr3_nt: TGTGCCAGCCTACTTAGGGGGACGGGGGAGCAGTACTTC; cdr3_aa: CASLLRGTGEQYF
clone_size: many; d_call: NA; v_call: TRBV10-1; j_call: TRBJ1-1; cdr3_length: 13; cdr3_nt: TGCGCCAGCAGTGAGAACCTTAACACTGAAGCTTTCTTT; cdr3_aa: CASSENLNTEAFF
clone_size: once; d_call: TRBD2; v_call: TRBV24-1; j_call: TRBJ2-2; cdr3_length: 17; cdr3_nt: TGTGCCATCAGTGACCCCGGGGGGGCGGGAGTCTCCGGGGAGCTGTTTTTT; cdr3_aa: CAISDPGGAGVSGELFF
clone_size: NA; d_call: NA; v_call: TRBV11-2; j_call: TRBJ2-5; cdr3_length: 13; cdr3_nt: TGTGCCAGCAGCTTAGATACGAGAGAGACCCAGTACTTC; cdr3_aa: CASSLDTRETQYF
clone_size: NA; d_call: TRBD1; v_call: TRBV12-3/TRBV12-4; j_call: TRBJ2-7; cdr3_length: 17; cdr3_nt: TGTGCCAGCAGTTTAAGACTGAGGAGACAGGGAGACTACGAGCAGTACTTC; cdr3_aa: CASSLRLRRQGDYEQYF
clone_size: NA; d_call: NA; v_call: TRBV29-1; j_call: TRBJ2-5; cdr3_length: 11; cdr3_nt: TGCATCGTAGAGGCACTAGAGGCCCAGTACTTC; cdr3_aa: CIVEALEAQYF
clone_size: NA; d_call: TRBD1; v_call: TRBV30; j_call: TRBJ1-1; cdr3_length: 16; cdr3_nt: TGTGCCTGGAGTGTACTGGGGACAGGGAAGAGCACTGAAGCTTTCTTT; cdr3_aa: CAWSVLGTGKSTEAFF
clone_size: NA; d_call: TRBD1; v_call: TRBV28; j_call: TRBJ2-1; cdr3_length: 13; cdr3_nt: TGTGCCAGCAGCAAGGACAGGGGCGATGAGCAGCTCTTC; cdr3_aa: CASSKDRGDEQLF
clone_size: NA; d_call: TRBD2; v_call: TRBV6-2/TRBV6-3; j_call: TRBJ2-1; cdr3_length: 15; cdr3_nt: TGTGCCAGCAGTCAGACTAGCGGGAGGGCCGCTGAGCAGTTCTTC; cdr3_aa: CASSQTSGRAAEQFF
clone_size: many; d_call: NA; v_call: TRBV12-3/TRBV12-4; j_call: TRBJ2-5; cdr3_length: 12; cdr3_nt: TGTGCCAGCAGTTTTGGCCAAGAGACCCAGTACTTC; cdr3_aa: CASSFGQETQYF
clone_size: many; d_call: TRBD2; v_call: TRBV6-6; j_call: TRBJ2-7; cdr3_length: 15; cdr3_nt: TGTGCCAGCAGCGATCCCGGGACTAGCGGCTACGAGCAGTACTTC; cdr3_aa: CASSDPGTSGYEQYF
clone_size: few; d_call: NA; v_call: TRBV5-6; j_call: TRBJ1-6; cdr3_length: 17; cdr3_nt: TGTGCCAGCACGTCGGGTCGAGGTGGCAGGTATAATTCACCCCTCCACTTT; cdr3_aa: CASTSGRGGRYNSPLHF
clone_size: medium-sized; d_call: NA; v_call: TRBV11-2; j_call: TRBJ2-5; cdr3_length: 13; cdr3_nt: TGTGCCAGCAGCTTCGGACCGCAAGAGACCCAGTACTTC; cdr3_aa: CASSFGPQETQYF
clone_size: NA; d_call: TRBD1; v_call: TRBV29-1; j_call: TRBJ2-3; cdr3_length: 11; cdr3_nt: TGCAGCCCGGCGGACAGGGAGAGGGTGTATTTT; cdr3_aa: CSPADRERVYF
clone_size: few; d_call: NA; v_call: TRBV7-9; j_call: TRBJ1-2; cdr3_length: 15; cdr3_nt: TGTGCCAGCAGCCCGTCGGTCAACCTAGGTGGTGGCTACACCTTC; cdr3_aa: CASSPSVNLGGGYTF
clone_size: NA; d_call: NA; v_call: TRBV27; j_call: TRBJ2-7; cdr3_length: 13; cdr3_nt: TGTGCCAGCAGTCGAGCACTAGGATCCGAGCAGTACTTC; cdr3_aa: CASSRALGSEQYF
clone_size: NA; d_call: TRBD2; v_call: TRBV28; j_call: TRBJ2-1; cdr3_length: 14; cdr3_nt: TGTGCCAGCAGCCCTCAGGGTAGCGGGGATGAGCAGTTCTTC; cdr3_aa: CASSPQGSGDEQFF
clone_size: many; d_call: TRBD1; v_call: TRBV5-6; j_call: TRBJ2-7; cdr3_length: 14; cdr3_nt: TGTGCCAGCAGCTTGGTCTCTGGGACAGGGGCTGAGTACTTC; cdr3_aa: CASSLVSGTGAEYF
clone_size: once; d_call: TRBD1; v_call: TRBV12-3/TRBV12-4; j_call: TRBJ2-6; cdr3_length: 15; cdr3_nt: TGTGACAGCACCTCAACAGGGGCCGGGGCCAACGTCCTGAGTTTC; cdr3_aa: CDSTSTGAGANVLSF
clone_size: few; d_call: TRBD2; v_call: TRBV7-9; j_call: TRBJ2-1; cdr3_length: 15; cdr3_nt: TGTGCCAGCAGCTTAGCGGCGGGAGGGCCGGGTGAGCAGTTCTTC; cdr3_aa: CASSLAAGGPGEQFF